This is a list of T cell receptor beta chains from one sample in a study of molecular identifiers for immune sequencing clone quantification. TCRdb ran MiXCR on the PCR reads and lists one entry per CDR3 protein. The sample lists about 320,000 distinct CDR3 sequences, roughly a quarter occurring once. The sample taken for sequencing was naive CD8+ T cells from blood, with Jurkat cell RNA spiked in. The receptors originated from a human donor in good health. Some libraries in this study had Jurkat cell RNA spiked in. Each CDR3 is given with its conserved first and last residue. The D gene is left open where the match is weak. The size of a clone is reported for some rows only, either as once, few or many, or as a class for expanded clones.

j_call	d_call	v_call	clone_size	cdr3_length	cdr3_nt	cdr3_aa
TRBJ2-7	TRBD1	TRBV19	.	15	TGTGCCAGTAGTATCGGGACAGGAGCCCTCTGCGAGCAGTACTTC	CASSIGTGALCEQYF
TRBJ2-7	.	TRBV5-1	few	13	TGCGCCAGCAGCCCCGCCCCCGCCTACGAGCAGTACTTC	CASSPAPAYEQYF
TRBJ2-7	TRBD1	TRBV6-5	many	16	TGTGCCAGTATACTATCTGCCCGGGACAGAGCCTACGAGCAGTACTTC	CASILSARDRAYEQYF
TRBJ2-7	TRBD1	TRBV27	.	14	TGTGCCAGCAGCTCCCGGGACAGGGGCGACGAGCAGTACTTC	CASSSRDRGDEQYF
TRBJ1-1	.	TRBV13	many	12	TGTGCCAGCAGCTTAGGCCAGAATGAAGCTTTCTTT	CASSLGQNEAFF
TRBJ1-2	TRBD1	TRBV19	.	18	TGTGCCAGTAGTACCGAGGGGGCGCAGGTAGTCGATAACGATGGCTACACCTTC	CASSTEGAQVVDNDGYTF
TRBJ2-1	.	TRBV24-1	many	13	TGTGCCACCAGTGACTTGGGTCCCCCTGAGCAGTTCTTC	CATSDLGPPEQFF
TRBJ2-3	.	TRBV27	.	13	TGTGCCAGCAGTCGTTCAGGGCTCGATACGCAGTATTTT	CASSRSGLDTQYF
TRBJ2-3	.	TRBV5-6	.	14	TGTGCCAGCAGCTTCTGGGTAGGGTCCGATACGCAGTATTTT	CASSFWVGSDTQYF
TRBJ2-7	.	TRBV7-3	many	15	TGTGCCAGCAGCTTAAGCCCCTCGCCGGCCTACGAGCAGTACTTC	CASSLSPSPAYEQYF
TRBJ1-2	.	TRBV6-1	few	16	TGTGCCAGCAGTGATATAGGACAGAGCGTTAACTATGGCCACACCTTC	CASSDIGQSVNYGHTF
TRBJ2-1	.	TRBV27	.	18	TGTGCCAGCAGTTTATCTTGGGGGCAGGGTAGCTCCTACAATGAGCAGTTCTTC	CASSLSWGQGSSYNEQFF
TRBJ2-7	TRBD2	TRBV5-4	many	15	TGTGCCAGCAGCTTGAGGGGAGGGCCCCCCTACGAGCAGTACTTC	CASSLRGGPPYEQYF
TRBJ2-1	.	TRBV12-3/TRBV12-4	many	12	TGTGCCAGCGGGCTAGCTGGGTATGAGCAGTTCTTC	CASGLAGYEQFF
TRBJ2-7	.	TRBV4-3	.	16	TGCGCCAGCAGCCCAGATCGCGGAGGGAGCTCCTACGAGCAGTACTTC	CASSPDRGGSSYEQYF
TRBJ2-1	TRBD1	TRBV9	few	16	TGTGCCAGCAGCGCCCTATGGACAGGGGATTACAATGAGCAGTTCTTC	CASSALWTGDYNEQFF
TRBJ2-7	TRBD1	TRBV6-5	.	14	TGTGTCAGCAGCGAAGGGACAGGTGTGTACGAGCAGTACTTC	CVSSEGTGVYEQYF
TRBJ1-4	TRBD1	TRBV14	.	19	TGTGCCAGCAGCCAGACTGACAGGGCGAGCAGACAACTGAATGAAAAACTGTTTTTT	CASSQTDRASRQLNEKLFF
TRBJ2-7	.	TRBV15	few	15	TGTGCCACCAGCAGAGAAGGGGTATCAAAGTACGAGCAGTACTTC	CATSREGVSKYEQYF
TRBJ2-7	TRBD1	TRBV5-4	many	14	TGTGCCAGCAGCGGGACAGGGGGGACCTACGAGCAGTACTTC	CASSGTGGTYEQYF
TRBJ1-4	.	TRBV7-9	many	15	TGTGCCAGCAGCTCCAAGGACAGTCCCTCTGAAAAACTGTTTTTT	CASSSKDSPSEKLFF
TRBJ2-3	.	TRBV29-1	many	10	TGCAGCGTCCATGGGGATACGCAGTATTTT	CSVHGDTQYF
TRBJ1-1	.	TRBV13	.	17	TGTGCCAGCAGCTCCCTCAGTGGGGGGGTGGTGAACACTGAAGCTTTCTTT	CASSSLSGGVVNTEAFF
TRBJ2-7	.	TRBV6-2/TRBV6-3	once	13	TGTGCGAGCAGGTTCGGCAGGGCCTACGAGCAGTACTTC	CASRFGRAYEQYF
TRBJ2-5	TRBD2	TRBV7-9	.	18	TGTGCCAGCAGCCCAGGCTGGACGCTCGCGGGGGACCAAGAGACCCAGTACTTC	CASSPGWTLAGDQETQYF
TRBJ1-5	TRBD1	TRBV12-3/TRBV12-4	many	15	TGTGCCAGCAGTCCTGGGACAGCTATTCATCAGCCCCAGCATTTT	CASSPGTAIHQPQHF
TRBJ2-5	TRBD1	TRBV5-1	many	14	TGCGCCAGCAGCTCAAGGGGGCGCGGGGAGACCCAGTACTTC	CASSSRGRGETQYF
TRBJ2-2	TRBD1	TRBV3-1	.	16	TGTGCCAGCAGCCTTCCCGGACAGGGGGCCGTCGGGGAGCTGTTTTTT	CASSLPGQGAVGELFF
TRBJ2-3	.	TRBV20-1	.	16	TGCAGTGCCCCAAACCACCGGACAGCTAGCACAGATACGCAGTATTTT	CSAPNHRTASTDTQYF
TRBJ2-3	TRBD1	TRBV24-1	many	17	TGTGCCACCAGTGCCCCGAACAGGGGGCGCCGCACAGATACGCAGTATTTT	CATSAPNRGRRTDTQYF
TRBJ1-2	TRBD1	TRBV29-1	many	12	TGCAGCGCCAGGGACAGCAACTATGGCTACACCTTC	CSARDSNYGYTF
TRBJ2-2	.	TRBV7-9	many	15	TGTGCCAGCAGCTTTCCGGGGGCGGACACCGGGGAGCTGTTTTTT	CASSFPGADTGELFF
TRBJ2-5	.	TRBV9	many	15	TGTGCCAGCAGCGCCAGGGGACTTACGCAAGAGACCCAGTACTTC	CASSARGLTQETQYF
TRBJ1-5	.	TRBV19	many	12	TGTGCCTCCCACGCGGGGATTCTGCCCCAGCATTTT	CASHAGILPQHF
TRBJ2-5	.	TRBV15	many	18	TGTGCCACCAGCGGTGCATTTGTATTCGGGGGTGTAGGAGAGACCCAGTACTTC	CATSGAFVFGGVGETQYF
TRBJ2-5	.	TRBV5-4	.	12	TGTGACAGCAGTGGGGATTCAGAGACCCAGTACTTC	CDSSGDSETQYF
TRBJ2-1	.	TRBV24-1	.	16	TGTGCCACCAGTGATGGCAGGGGAAACATCTACAATGAGCAGTTCTTC	CATSDGRGNIYNEQFF
TRBJ2-1	.	TRBV27	.	13	TGTGCCAGCAGTCCATGGACAGCCCCGATTAAGGTCTTC	CASSPWTAPIKVF
TRBJ2-3	.	TRBV7-6	.	14	TGTGACAGCAGCCCCGGACTGGGCACAGATACGCAGTATTTT	CDSSPGLGTDTQYF
TRBJ1-4	.	TRBV2	few	16	TGTGCCAGCAGGTGGACAGCGCTTGGAACTAATGAAAAACTGTTTTTT	CASRWTALGTNEKLFF
TRBJ1-2	TRBD1	TRBV12-3/TRBV12-4	.	15	TGTGCCAGCAGTTCCGGACAGGGGGATTACTATGGCTACACCTTC	CASSSGQGDYYGYTF
TRBJ1-3	.	TRBV5-1	.	16	TGCGCCAGCAGCCGACCCGAGACAGACTCTGGAAACACCTTATATTTT	CASSRPETDSGNTLYF
TRBJ2-1	TRBD2	TRBV2	few	18	TGTGCCAGCAGTGGACTGTTAACGGCGGGAGGTTCGATTGGTGAGCAGTTCTTC	CASSGLLTAGGSIGEQFF
TRBJ1-4	TRBD1	TRBV25-1	.	15	TGTGCCAGCAGTGAATATACAGGGGTTGGTGAAAAGCTGTCTTTT	CASSEYTGVGEKLSF
TRBJ2-7	TRBD2	TRBV4-1	many	12	TGTGCCAGCAGCGCGGGGGGGTACGAGCAGTACTTC	CASSAGGYEQYF
TRBJ2-6	.	TRBV2	few	14	TGTGCCAGCTGCAGGAACTCTGGGGCCAACGTCCTGACTTTC	CASCRNSGANVLTF